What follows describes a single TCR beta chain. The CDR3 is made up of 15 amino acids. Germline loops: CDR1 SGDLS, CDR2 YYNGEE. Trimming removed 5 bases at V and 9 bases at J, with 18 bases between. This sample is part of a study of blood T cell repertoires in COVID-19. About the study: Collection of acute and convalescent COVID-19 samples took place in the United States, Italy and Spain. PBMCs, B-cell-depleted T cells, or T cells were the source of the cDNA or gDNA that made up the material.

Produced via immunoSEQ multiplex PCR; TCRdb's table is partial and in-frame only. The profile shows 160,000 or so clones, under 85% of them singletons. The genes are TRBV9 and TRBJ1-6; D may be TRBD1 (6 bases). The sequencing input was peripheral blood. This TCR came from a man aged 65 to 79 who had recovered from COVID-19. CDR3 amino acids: CASSKGQGFSSPLHF. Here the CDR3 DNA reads TGTGCCAGCAGTAAAGGGCAGGGGTTTAGTTCACCCCTCCACTTT.